The following is a T cell receptor beta chain sequence with its context. What it binds is unknown. The identical CDR3 is also encoded by other nucleotide sequences in the sample. The source of the sample is a study of shared clonotypes between healthy human individuals. For the study at large: CD4 naive and memory got three plates each, CD8 naive two, CD8 memory one.

Study-wide results and limits: The study found lower generation probabilities in non-shared clonotypes than in those shared by all four donors.

This CDR3 contains 14 residues. The V and J ends lost 4 bases and 4 bases, in that order; junction bases with no gene match: 4. In germline, CDR1 is LNHDA, CDR2 SQIVND (reference sequence). Authors' data handling: ImmunoSEQ output held junction-only sequences without quality scores, so filtering differed. The method was immunoSEQ multiplex PCR; TCRdb's version includes in-frame clones alone and lacks a portion of them. Clone size and the V and J calls come from that table; the DNA yielded D and trimming. In the table there are 500,000 to 550,000 clones, 90% to 96% of which are singletons. Donors were healthy HIV-negative adults without recently reported acute infections or vaccinations.

The origin of this receptor is a woman aged 25 to 39 in good health. The chain employs TRBV19 and TRBJ1-2; 9 bases match TRBD1. Sequenced material: naive CD4+ T cells sorted from blood. Sample subset: CD45RA+ positively selected. CDR3 loop: CASSTGQGAYGYTF. The DNA for the CDR3 is TGTGCCAGTAGTACGGGACAGGGAGCCTATGGCTACACCTTC.